Listed below are T cell receptor beta chains from one sample, sequenced in a study of T-cell memory formation after mild COVID-19. TCRdb reanalysed the 5' RACE reads using MiXCR and keeps one entry per CDR3 protein. The sample lists around 340,000 distinct CDR3 sequences, around 13% occurring once. Source material: PBMCs or a T cell subset sorted from them (not recorded which). The receptors were sampled from a man between 18 and 29 years old who had mild COVID-19 (a few samples of this study predate the infection). Cell type and time point are not known. Each CDR3 is given with its conserved first and last residue. A D gene is named only where the DNA matches it firmly. Part of the rows lack a size; the others show once, few, many or a class for expanded clones.

TRBJ1-1	TRBV7-2	TRBD1	NA	TGTGCCAGCAGCTTACAGGGGGCGCACACTGAAGCTTTCTTT	CASSLQGAHTEAFF
TRBJ2-2	TRBV5-5	TRBD1	NA	TGTGCCATCAGCTCAACAGGGGCTCCGAACACCGGGGAGCTGTTTTTT	CAISSTGAPNTGELFF
TRBJ2-3	TRBV11-2	TRBD2	few	TGTGCCAGCAGCTTAGGAGCGGGGGGGCCAGATACGCAGTATTTT	CASSLGAGGPDTQYF
TRBJ2-5	TRBV20-1	NA	NA	TGCAGTGCTAGTGAAACCGGTTCCCAGTACTTC	CSASETGSQYF
TRBJ2-1	TRBV7-8	TRBD2	few	TGTGCCAGCAGCGGGACTAGCGGGGGGGGAAATGAGCAGTTCTTC	CASSGTSGGGNEQFF
TRBJ2-1	TRBV11-2	TRBD1	many	TGTGCCAGCAGCCCAGGGACAGGGAGCAATGAGCAGTTCTTC	CASSPGTGSNEQFF
TRBJ2-1	TRBV4-3	TRBD2	NA	TGCGCCAGCAGCCCGACTAGCGGGAGGGTCAATGAGCAGTTCTTC	CASSPTSGRVNEQFF
TRBJ2-7	TRBV2	TRBD2	NA	TGTGCCAGCGGAGGGACTAGCGGGGGTCCCTACGAGCAGTACTTC	CASGGTSGGPYEQYF
TRBJ2-1	TRBV12-3/TRBV12-4	NA	few	TGTGCCAGCAGTTCAAGCATCGAGCAGTTCTTC	CASSSSIEQFF
TRBJ2-2	TRBV6-2/TRBV6-3	NA	few	TGTGCCGCCTCCGCCTCCAGGGTCTACACCGGGGAGCTGTTTTTT	CAASASRVYTGELFF
TRBJ2-5	TRBV7-2	NA	NA	TGTGCCAGCAGCTCCAATTCTCAAGAGACCCAGTACTTC	CASSSNSQETQYF
TRBJ2-3	TRBV18	NA	few	TGTGCCAGCTCACCCTCCGAGGGAGGATCGCAGTATTTT	CASSPSEGGSQYF
TRBJ1-2	TRBV29-1	NA	NA	TGCAGCGGGTGGGGGTCTTATGGCTACACCTTC	CSGWGSYGYTF
TRBJ2-2	TRBV6-5	NA	few	TGTGCCAGCAGTTACTCAAGCGTGTCGGGACGCCGGGAGCTGTTTTTT	CASSYSSVSGRRELFF
TRBJ1-1	TRBV29-1	NA	many	TGCAGCGTTGATCGCAGCACTGAAGCTTTCTTT	CSVDRSTEAFF
TRBJ2-1	TRBV5-1	NA	NA	TGCGCCAGCAGCTTGGTGGGCAGCCAGGGTGAGCAGTTCTTC	CASSLVGSQGEQFF
TRBJ2-7	TRBV6-5	TRBD2	few	TGTGCCAGCAGTTCTAGCGGGGCCCTCAAGCAGTACTTC	CASSSSGALKQYF
TRBJ2-2	TRBV5-1	TRBD2	few	TGCGCCAGCAGCAAAGCGGATGGTAGCGGGGCGAACACCGGGGAGCTGTTTTTT	CASSKADGSGANTGELFF
TRBJ1-6	TRBV10-3	NA	few	TGTGCCATCAGTAGGGAACAGGGACCCTCACCCCTCCACTTT	CAISREQGPSPLHF
TRBJ2-3	TRBV3-1	NA	NA	TGTGCCAGCAGCCAAGCGGAGGCCGTATATACGCAGTATTTT	CASSQAEAVYTQYF
TRBJ2-3	TRBV6-5	TRBD2	few	TGTGCCAGCAGTTACCGGACTAGCGCAGCAGATACGCAGTATTTT	CASSYRTSAADTQYF
TRBJ2-7	TRBV27	TRBD1	few	TGTGCCAGCAGTTTATCAGAGGGGACAGCTTCCTACGAGCAGTACTTC	CASSLSEGTASYEQYF
TRBJ2-5	TRBV4-3	NA	NA	TGCGCCAGCAGCCATGGGACCCAGTACCAAGAGACCCAGTACTTC	CASSHGTQYQETQYF
TRBJ2-5	TRBV7-7	TRBD1	NA	TGTGCCAGCAGCTTAGAAGGGGGCGAGGAGACCCAGTACTTC	CASSLEGGEETQYF
TRBJ1-2	TRBV30	NA	NA	TGTGCCTGGAGTGTACAGCATTATGGCTACACCTTC	CAWSVQHYGYTF
TRBJ1-3	TRBV12-3/TRBV12-4	NA	few	TGTGCCAGCAAAAGCGTCGGAAACACCATATATTTT	CASKSVGNTIYF
TRBJ2-2	TRBV10-3	NA	NA	TGTGCCATCAGTGAGGGACAGAACACCGGGGAGCTGTTTTTT	CAISEGQNTGELFF
TRBJ1-2	TRBV7-9	NA	few	TGTGCCAGCAGCTCCCAGGGGCTAATCTATGGCTACACCTTC	CASSSQGLIYGYTF
TRBJ1-1	TRBV2	NA	few	NA	CASRGDGWGEGIF
TRBJ1-5	TRBV20-1	TRBD1	few	TGCAGTGCCGTCCGGGACAGCAATAGCAATCAGCCCCAGCATTTT	CSAVRDSNSNQPQHF
TRBJ2-1	TRBV12-3/TRBV12-4	TRBD1	few	TGTGCCAGCATGACCGGGACAGGGGTCCACAATGAGCAGTTCTTC	CASMTGTGVHNEQFF
TRBJ2-3	TRBV2	NA	many	TGTGCCAGCAGTGGACCCAGGGGTGCAAGCACAGATACGCAGTATTTT	CASSGPRGASTDTQYF
TRBJ1-6	TRBV7-2	TRBD1	few	TGTGCCAGCAGCCTCCGACAGGGAGGGAGCTCACCCCTCCACTTT	CASSLRQGGSSPLHF
TRBJ1-1	TRBV29-1	NA	few	TGCAGCGTTGCCGCAGGGAGGGCGGGGACTGAAGCTTTCTTT	CSVAAGRAGTEAFF
TRBJ1-2	TRBV20-1	TRBD1	many	TGCAGTGCTAGAGACTACAGGGGACATGGCTACACCTTC	CSARDYRGHGYTF
TRBJ1-1	TRBV6-5	NA	once	TGTGCCAGCAGTTACGGTGTCGGGACTGAAGCTTTCTTT	CASSYGVGTEAFF
TRBJ2-1	TRBV7-3	TRBD2	few	TGTGCCAGCAGCGCCGGGACTAGCGGATGGTATGAGCAGTTCTTC	CASSAGTSGWYEQFF
TRBJ1-2	TRBV2	TRBD1	NA	TGTGCCAGCAGTGAAGGGAGGGGACAGGGAGTGAATGGCTACACCTTC	CASSEGRGQGVNGYTF
TRBJ2-1	TRBV5-6	TRBD1	few	TGTGCCAGCAGAATGAAGAGTTCCGGGACAGGGTATCACGAGCAGTTCTTC	CASRMKSSGTGYHEQFF
TRBJ2-3	TRBV6-5	NA	NA	TGTGCCAGCAGTTACGCGGGGGCTAGCACAGATACGCAGTATTTT	CASSYAGASTDTQYF
TRBJ1-2	TRBV9	NA	NA	TGTGCCAGCAGCGTTGGACACCCGACAGTTAACTATGGCTACACCTTC	CASSVGHPTVNYGYTF
TRBJ1-4	TRBV20-1	NA	few	TGCAGTGCTAGTGGGTCCCGACTGGGACTGTTTTTT	CSASGSRLGLFF
TRBJ1-1	TRBV6-5	TRBD1	NA	TGTGCCAGCAGATCACAGGGGGGTTGGACTGAAGCTTTCTTT	CASRSQGGWTEAFF
TRBJ2-7	TRBV12-3/TRBV12-4	TRBD1	many	TGTGCCACCGTCCAAGGGGGCACCTACGAGCAGTACTTC	CATVQGGTYEQYF
TRBJ2-7	TRBV4-2	NA	many	TGTGCCAGCAGCCAAGATATCAGGGGATCCTCCTACGAGCAGTACTTC	CASSQDIRGSSYEQYF
TRBJ2-5	TRBV9	TRBD2	few	TGTGCCAGCAGTTCTAGCGGGGGCTGGGAGACCCAGTACTTC	CASSSSGGWETQYF
TRBJ1-2	TRBV10-3	TRBD1	few	TGTGCCATCGGGTCGGGACAGGGAACGGATGGCTACACCTTC	CAIGSGQGTDGYTF
TRBJ2-3	TRBV20-1	TRBD2	few	TGCAGTGCTAGTAGGGCTAGCGGGGGCACAGATACGCAGTATTTT	CSASRASGGTDTQYF
TRBJ2-1	TRBV6-2/TRBV6-3	TRBD2	NA	TGTGCCAGCAGTCCGACCGGGACTAGCGGGGGGGCCGATTTTTATGAGCAGTTCTTC	CASSPTGTSGGADFYEQFF